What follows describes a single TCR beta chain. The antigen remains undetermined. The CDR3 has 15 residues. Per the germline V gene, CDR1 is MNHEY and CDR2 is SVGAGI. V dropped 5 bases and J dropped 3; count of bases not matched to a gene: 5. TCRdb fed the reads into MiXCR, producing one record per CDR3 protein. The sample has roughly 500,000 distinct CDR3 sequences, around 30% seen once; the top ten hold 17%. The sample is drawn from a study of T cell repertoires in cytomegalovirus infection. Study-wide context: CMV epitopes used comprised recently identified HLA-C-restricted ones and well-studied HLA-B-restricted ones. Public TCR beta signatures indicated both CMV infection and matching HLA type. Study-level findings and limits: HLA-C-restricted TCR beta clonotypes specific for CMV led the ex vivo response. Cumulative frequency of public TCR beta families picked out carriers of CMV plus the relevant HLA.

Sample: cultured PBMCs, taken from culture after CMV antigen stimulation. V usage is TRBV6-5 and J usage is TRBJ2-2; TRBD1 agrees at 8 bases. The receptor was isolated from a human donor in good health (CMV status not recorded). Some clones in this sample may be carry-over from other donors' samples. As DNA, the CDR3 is TGTGCCAGCAGTGAGACAGGGGCTGACACCGGGGAGCTGTTTTTT. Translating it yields CASSETGADTGELFF.